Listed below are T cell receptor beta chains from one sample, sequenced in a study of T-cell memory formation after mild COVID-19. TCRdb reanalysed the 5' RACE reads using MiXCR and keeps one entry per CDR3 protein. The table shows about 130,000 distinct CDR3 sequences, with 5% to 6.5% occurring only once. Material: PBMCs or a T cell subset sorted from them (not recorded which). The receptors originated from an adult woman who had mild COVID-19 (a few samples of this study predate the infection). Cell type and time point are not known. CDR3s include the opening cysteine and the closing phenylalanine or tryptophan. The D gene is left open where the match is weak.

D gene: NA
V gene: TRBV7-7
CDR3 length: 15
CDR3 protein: CASSLGASSGETQYF

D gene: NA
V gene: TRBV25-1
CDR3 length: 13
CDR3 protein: CASSEQGVYGYTF

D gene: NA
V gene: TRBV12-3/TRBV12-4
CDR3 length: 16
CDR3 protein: CASSLTGKGANQPQHF

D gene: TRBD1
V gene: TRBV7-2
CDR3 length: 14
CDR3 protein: CASSIGTANYEQYF

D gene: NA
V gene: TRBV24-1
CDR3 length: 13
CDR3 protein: CATSDPERDTQYF

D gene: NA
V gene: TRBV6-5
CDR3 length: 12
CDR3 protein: CASSYSKETQYF

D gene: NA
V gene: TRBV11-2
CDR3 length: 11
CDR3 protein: CASSPTMGQYF

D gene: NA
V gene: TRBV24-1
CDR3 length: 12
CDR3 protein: CASLRGSPEAFF

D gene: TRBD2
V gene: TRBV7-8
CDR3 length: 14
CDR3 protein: CASQGTSEAYEQYF

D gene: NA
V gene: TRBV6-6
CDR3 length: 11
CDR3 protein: CASCGTAEAFF

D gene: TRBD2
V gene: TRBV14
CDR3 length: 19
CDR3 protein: CASSQVLAGSWASYNEQFF

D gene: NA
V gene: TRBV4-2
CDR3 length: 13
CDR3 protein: CASSQDKGTEAFF

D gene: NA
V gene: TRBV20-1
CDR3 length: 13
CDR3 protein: CSARDPRGDTQYF

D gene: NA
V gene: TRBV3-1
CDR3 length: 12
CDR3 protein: CASSRTYNEQFF

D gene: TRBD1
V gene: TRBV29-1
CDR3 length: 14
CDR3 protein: CSVRQGLGTDTQYF

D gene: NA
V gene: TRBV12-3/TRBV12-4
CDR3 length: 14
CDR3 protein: CASSQRGNSYEQYF

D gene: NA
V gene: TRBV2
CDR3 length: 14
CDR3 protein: CASIKERDTGELFF

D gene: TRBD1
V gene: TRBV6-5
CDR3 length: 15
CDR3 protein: CASSYDRGLTGELFF

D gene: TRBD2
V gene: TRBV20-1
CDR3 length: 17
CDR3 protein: CSARVPRTSGRLETQYF

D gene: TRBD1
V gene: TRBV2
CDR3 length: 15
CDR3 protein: CASSRQGAVQETQYF

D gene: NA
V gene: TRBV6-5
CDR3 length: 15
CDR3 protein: CASSSDRFSGNTIYF

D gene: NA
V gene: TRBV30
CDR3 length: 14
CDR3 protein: CAWNSGDKQETQYF

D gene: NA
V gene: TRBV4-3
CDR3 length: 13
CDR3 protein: CASSVLSGNTIYF

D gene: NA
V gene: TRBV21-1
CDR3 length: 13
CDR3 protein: CASSKALWGEAFF

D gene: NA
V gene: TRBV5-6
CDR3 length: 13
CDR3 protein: CASSLSGRYIQYF

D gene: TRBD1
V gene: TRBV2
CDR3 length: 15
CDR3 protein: CASSEQGARLETQYF

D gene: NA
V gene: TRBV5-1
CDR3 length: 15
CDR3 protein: CASSRDDASTDTQYF

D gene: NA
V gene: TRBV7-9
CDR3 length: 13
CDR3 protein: CASRKPGPGELFF

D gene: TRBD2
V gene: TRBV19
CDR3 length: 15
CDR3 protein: CASKLAGSNTGELFF

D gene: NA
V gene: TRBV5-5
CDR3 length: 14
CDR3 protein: CASSLGVRNTEAFF

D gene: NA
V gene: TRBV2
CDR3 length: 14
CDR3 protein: CASSGLATYNEQFF

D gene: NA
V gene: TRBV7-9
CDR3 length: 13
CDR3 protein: CASSRRPQSAAFF

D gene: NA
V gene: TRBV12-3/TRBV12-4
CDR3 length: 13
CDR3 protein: CASSFRPGFEAFF

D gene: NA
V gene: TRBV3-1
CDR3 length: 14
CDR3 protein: CASSRFGTYNEQFF

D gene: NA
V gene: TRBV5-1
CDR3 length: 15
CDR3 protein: CASSTQRAVQETQYF

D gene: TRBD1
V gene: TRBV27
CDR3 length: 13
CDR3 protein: CASSPPDRDEAFF

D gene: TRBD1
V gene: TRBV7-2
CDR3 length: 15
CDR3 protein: CASSLNRGSGETQYF

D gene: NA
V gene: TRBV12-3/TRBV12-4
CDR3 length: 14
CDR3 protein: CASSLIGGQNTQYF

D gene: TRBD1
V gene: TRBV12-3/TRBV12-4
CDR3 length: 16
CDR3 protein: CASSINTGGPTDTQYF

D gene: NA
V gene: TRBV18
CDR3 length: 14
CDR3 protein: CASSPGQTHTEAFF

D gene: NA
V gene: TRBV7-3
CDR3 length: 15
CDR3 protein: CASSLSSGRDYGYTF

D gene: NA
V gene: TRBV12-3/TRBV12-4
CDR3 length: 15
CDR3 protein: CASSLGLSQGYEQYF

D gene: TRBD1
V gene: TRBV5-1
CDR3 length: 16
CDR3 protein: CASSWEQGQRGYGYTF

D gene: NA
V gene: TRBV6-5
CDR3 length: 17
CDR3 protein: CASSSGRGRAGANVLTF

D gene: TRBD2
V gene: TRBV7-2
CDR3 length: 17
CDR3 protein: CASSTKGTSGSSDTQYF

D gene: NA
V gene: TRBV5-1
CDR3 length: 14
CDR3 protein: CASSLALAEETQYF

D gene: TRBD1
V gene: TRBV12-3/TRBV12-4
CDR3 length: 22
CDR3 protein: CASSFDLLEHKRPRQGKTEAFF

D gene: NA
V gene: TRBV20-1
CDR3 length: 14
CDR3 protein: CSARYGFSTDTQYF

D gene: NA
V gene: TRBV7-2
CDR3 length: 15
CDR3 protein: CASSQRTARNTEAFF

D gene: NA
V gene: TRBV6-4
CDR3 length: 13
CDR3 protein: CASSGDTTGELFF

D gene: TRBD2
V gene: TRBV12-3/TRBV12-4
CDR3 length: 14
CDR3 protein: CASSPPGLVIRQYF

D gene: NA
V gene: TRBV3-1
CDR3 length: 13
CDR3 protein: CASSPAVNTEAFF

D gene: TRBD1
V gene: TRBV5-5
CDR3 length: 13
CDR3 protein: CASSLEGARGYTF

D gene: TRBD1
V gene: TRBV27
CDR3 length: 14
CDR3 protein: CASSSQGARRIQYF

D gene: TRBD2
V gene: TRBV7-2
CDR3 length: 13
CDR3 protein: CASSLAAGTSELF

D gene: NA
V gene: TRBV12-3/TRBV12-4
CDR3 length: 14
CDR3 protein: CASTVSSGTYEQYF

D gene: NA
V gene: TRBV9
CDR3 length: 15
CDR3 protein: CASSAPDGENTEAFF

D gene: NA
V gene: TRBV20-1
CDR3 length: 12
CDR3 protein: CSARRGANEQYF

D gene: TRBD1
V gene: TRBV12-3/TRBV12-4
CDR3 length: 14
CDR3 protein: CASSFRDRDYGYTF